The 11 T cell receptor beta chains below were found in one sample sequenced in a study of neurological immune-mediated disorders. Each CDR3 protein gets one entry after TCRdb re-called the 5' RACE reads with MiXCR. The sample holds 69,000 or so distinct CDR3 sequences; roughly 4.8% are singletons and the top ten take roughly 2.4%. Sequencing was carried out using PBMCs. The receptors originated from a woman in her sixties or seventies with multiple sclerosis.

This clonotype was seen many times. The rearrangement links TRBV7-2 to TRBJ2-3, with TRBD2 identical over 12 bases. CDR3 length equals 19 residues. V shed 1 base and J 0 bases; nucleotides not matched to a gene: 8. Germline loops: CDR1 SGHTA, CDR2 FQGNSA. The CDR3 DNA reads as TGTGCCAGCAGCTTAGTTGGGACTAGCGGGTCCTCTAGCACAGATACGCAGTATTTT. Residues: CASSLVGTSGSSSTDTQYF.

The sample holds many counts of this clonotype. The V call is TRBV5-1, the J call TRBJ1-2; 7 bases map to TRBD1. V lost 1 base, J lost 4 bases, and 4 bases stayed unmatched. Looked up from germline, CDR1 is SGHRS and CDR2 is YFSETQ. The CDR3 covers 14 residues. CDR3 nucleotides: TGCGCCAGCAGCTTGTCAGGGGGACCCTATGGCTACACCTTC. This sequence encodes CASSLSGGPYGYTF.

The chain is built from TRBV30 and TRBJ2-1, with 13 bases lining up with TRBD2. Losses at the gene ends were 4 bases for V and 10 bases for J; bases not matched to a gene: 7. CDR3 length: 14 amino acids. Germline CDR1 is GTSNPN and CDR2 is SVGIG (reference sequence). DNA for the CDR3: TGTGCCTGGAACACGGGACTAGCGGGGCTCGAGCAGTTCTTC. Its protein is CAWNTGLAGLEQFF.

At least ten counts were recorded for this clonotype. The CDR3: CSALRDTYEQYF. The CDR3 nucleotides are TGCAGTGCCCTCCGGGACACCTACGAGCAGTACTTC. The J gene is TRBJ2-7, the V gene TRBV20-1, with TRBD1 as a possible D gene (6 bases). This CDR3 spans 12 amino acids. Per the germline V gene, CDR1 is DFQATT and CDR2 is SNEGSKA (reference sequence). V lost 6 bases, J lost 2 bases, and 11 bases lay in between.

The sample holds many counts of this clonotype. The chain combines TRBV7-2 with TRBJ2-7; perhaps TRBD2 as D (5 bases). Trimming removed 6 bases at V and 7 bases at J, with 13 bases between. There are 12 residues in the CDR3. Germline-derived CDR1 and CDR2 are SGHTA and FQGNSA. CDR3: CASRASLEEQYF. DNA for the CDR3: TGTGCCAGCAGAGCTTCACTAGAGGAGCAGTACTTC. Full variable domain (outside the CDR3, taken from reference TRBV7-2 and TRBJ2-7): GAGVSQSPSNKVTEKGKDVELRCDPISGHTALYWYRQSLGQGLEFLIYFQGNSAPDKSGLPSDRFSAERTGGSVSTLTIQRTQQEDSAVYLCASRASLEEQYFGPGTRLTVT.

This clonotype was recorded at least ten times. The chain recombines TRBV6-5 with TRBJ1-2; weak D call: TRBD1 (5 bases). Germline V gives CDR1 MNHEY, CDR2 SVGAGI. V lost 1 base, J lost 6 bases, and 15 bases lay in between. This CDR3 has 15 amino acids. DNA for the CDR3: TGTGCCAGCAGTTACTTTACGACAGAGTTTAATGGCTACACCTTC. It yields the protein CASSYFTTEFNGYTF.

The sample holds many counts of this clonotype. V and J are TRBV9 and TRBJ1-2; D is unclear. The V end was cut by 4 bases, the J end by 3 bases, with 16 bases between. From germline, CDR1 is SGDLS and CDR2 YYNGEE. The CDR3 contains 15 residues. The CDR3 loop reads CASSPPVGDDYGYTF. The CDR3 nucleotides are TGTGCCAGCAGCCCCCCCGTCGGGGATGACTATGGCTACACCTTC.

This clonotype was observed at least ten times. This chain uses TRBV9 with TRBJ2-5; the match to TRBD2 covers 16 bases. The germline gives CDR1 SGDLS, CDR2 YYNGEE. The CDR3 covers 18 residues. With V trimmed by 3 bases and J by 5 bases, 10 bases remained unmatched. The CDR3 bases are TGTGCCAGCAGCGCAAAGGGACTAGCGGGAGGGCCTCGGGAGACCCAGTACTTC. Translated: CASSAKGLAGGPRETQYF.

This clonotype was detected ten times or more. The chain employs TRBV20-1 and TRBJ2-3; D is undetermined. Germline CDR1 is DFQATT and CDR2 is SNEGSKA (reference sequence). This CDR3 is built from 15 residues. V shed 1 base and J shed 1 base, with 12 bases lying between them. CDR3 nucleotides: TGCAGTGCTAGAGGGCAGGCGATACGCACAGATACGCAGTATTTT. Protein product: CSARGQAIRTDTQYF.

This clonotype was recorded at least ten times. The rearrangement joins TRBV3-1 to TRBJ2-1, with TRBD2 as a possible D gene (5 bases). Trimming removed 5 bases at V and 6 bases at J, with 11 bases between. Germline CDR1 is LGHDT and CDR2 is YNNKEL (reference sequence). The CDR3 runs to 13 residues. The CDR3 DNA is TGTGCCAGCAGCTACGATGGACTCAATGAGCAGTTCTTC. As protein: CASSYDGLNEQFF.

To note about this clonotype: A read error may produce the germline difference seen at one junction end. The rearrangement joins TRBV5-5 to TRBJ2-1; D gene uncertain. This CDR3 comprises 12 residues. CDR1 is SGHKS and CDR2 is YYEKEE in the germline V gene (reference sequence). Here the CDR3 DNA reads TGTGACAGCAGCACCGGCTCGGCCCTGGAGTTCTTC. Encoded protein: CDSSTGSALEFF.